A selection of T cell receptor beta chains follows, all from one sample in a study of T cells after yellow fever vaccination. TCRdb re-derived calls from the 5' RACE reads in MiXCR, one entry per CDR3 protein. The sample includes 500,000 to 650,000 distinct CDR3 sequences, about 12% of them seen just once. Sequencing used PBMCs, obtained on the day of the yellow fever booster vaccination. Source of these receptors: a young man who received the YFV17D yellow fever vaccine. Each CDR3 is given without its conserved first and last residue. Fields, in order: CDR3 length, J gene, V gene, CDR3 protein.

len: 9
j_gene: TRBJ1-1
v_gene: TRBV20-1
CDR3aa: SALDSTEAF

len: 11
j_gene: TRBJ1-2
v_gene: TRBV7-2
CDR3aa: ASSLGTAYGYT

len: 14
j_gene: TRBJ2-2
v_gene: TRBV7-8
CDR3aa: ASIPTTGTSDGELF

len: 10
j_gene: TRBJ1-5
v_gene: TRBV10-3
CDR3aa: AISESGEPQH

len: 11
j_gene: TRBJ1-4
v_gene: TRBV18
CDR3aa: ASSPDRGEKLF

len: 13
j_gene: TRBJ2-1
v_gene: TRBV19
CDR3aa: ASSRQGSPYNEQF

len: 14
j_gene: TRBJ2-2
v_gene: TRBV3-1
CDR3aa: ASSQGARGRTGELF

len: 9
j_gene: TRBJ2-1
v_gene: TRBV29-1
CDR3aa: SVMYDNEQF

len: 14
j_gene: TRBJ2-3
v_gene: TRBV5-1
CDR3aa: ASSYLAGESTDTQY

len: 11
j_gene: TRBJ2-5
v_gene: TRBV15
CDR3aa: ATSFPGVGTQY

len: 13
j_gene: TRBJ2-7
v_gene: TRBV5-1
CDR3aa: ASSLHFQGSYEQY

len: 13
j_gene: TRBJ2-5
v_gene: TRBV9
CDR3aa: ASSVEGLLGETQY

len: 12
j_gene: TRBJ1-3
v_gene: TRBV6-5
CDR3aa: ASSYGGSGNTIY

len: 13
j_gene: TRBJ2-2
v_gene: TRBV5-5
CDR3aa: ASSHGRRLTGELF

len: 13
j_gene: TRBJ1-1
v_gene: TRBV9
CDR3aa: ASSPQPDRGAEAF

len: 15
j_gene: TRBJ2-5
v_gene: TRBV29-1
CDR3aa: SVEQTGLAGFQETQY

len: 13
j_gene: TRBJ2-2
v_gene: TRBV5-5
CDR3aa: ASSLGQGVLGELF

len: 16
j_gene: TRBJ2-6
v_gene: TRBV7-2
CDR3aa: ASSLAGQGTSGANVLT

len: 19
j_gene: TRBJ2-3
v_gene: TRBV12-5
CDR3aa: ASGWIPSTGEGLEGTDTQY